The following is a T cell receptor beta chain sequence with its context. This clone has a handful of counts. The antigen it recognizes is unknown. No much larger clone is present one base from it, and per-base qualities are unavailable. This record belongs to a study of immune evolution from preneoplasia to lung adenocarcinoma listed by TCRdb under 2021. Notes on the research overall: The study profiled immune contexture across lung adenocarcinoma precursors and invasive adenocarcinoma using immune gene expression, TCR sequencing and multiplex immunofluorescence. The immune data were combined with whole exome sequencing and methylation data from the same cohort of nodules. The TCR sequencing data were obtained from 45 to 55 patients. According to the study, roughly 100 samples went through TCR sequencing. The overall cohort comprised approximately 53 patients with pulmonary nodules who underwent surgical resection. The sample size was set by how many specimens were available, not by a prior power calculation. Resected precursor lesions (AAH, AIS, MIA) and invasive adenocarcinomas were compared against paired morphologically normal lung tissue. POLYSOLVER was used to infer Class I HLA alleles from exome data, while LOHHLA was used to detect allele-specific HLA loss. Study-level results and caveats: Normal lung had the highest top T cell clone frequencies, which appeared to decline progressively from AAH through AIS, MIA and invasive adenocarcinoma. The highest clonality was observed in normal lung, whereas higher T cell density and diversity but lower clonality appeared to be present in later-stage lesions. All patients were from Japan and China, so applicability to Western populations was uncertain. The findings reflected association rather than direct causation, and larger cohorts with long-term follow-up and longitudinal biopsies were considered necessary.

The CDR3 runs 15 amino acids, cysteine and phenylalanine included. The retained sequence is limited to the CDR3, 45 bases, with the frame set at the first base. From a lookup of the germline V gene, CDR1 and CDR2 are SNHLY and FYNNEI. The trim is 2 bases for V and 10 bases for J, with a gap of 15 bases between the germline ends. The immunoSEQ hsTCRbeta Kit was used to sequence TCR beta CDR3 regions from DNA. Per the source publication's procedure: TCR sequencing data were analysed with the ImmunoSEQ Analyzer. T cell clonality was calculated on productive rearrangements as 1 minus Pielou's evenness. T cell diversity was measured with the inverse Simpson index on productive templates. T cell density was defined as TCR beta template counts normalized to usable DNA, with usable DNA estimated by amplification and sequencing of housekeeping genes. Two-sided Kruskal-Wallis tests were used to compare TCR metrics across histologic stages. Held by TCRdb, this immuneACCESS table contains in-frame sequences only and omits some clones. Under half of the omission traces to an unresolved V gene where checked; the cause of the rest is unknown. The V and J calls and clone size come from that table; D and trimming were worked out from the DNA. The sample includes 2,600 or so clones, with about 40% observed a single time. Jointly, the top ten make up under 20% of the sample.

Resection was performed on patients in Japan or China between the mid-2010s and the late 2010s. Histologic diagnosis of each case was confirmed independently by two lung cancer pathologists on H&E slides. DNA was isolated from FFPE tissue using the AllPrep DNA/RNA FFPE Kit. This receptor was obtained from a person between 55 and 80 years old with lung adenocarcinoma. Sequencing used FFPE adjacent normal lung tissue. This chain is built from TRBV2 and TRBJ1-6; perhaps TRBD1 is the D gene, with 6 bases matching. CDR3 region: CASSEQLQGNSPLHF. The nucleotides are TGTGCCAGCAGTGAACAATTACAGGGAAACTCACCCCTCCACTTT.